This T cell receptor (beta chain) was retrieved from a study of blood T cell repertoires in COVID-19. Turning to the study itself: The samples span acute and convalescent COVID-19 from the United States, Italy and Spain.

TCRdb's table, derived via immunoSEQ multiplex PCR, lists solely in-frame clones and lacks some. The sample has 450,000 or so clones, 90% seen once. Cohorts were based on clinical histories the participants reported. Donors of Cohort 3 who recovered were those that had two negative PCRs, clearance, or symptom resolution. Germline V gives CDR1 SGHTA, CDR2 FQGNSA. This CDR3 has 16 amino acids. V shed 6 bases, J shed 0 bases, and the junction held 8 bases outside the gene matches. This clone was detected once. This TCR derives from a man in his late teens or twenties who had recovered from COVID-19. The source material was PBMCs or T cells enriched from blood (not recorded which). This chain connects TRBV7-2 to TRBJ2-1; TRBD2 agrees at 7 bases. Here the CDR3 reads CASSRDYLSSYNEQFF. Written as DNA, the CDR3 is TGTGCCAGCAGTCGGGACTATCTAAGCTCCTACAATGAGCAGTTCTTC.